Following are 16 T cell receptor beta chains from one sample sequenced in a study of T cell clones after liver transplantation. TCRdb's copy holds only in-frame clones and misses some; the assay was immunoSEQ multiplex PCR. The table lists 20,000 to 30,000 clones, approximately 71% of them singletons, with approximately 2.8% in the top ten. The sequences come from CD4+ T cells from blood, collected before liver transplant. The source is a human donor who received a liver transplant.

V and J are TRBV10-3 and TRBJ2-7, with a weak D call TRBD1 (6 bases). The CDR3 covers 18 residues. The V and J ends lost 0 bases and 1 base respectively, with 19 bases between them. From germline, CDR1 is ENHRY and CDR2 SYGVKD. The DNA of the CDR3 is TGTGCCATCAGTGAGTCAGGGCAGGGGCTAAAGAGATCCTACGAGCAGTACTTC. Amino acid sequence: CAISESGQGLKRSYEQYF.

This clone was counted a few times. The V and J genes are TRBV19 and TRBJ2-7; 8 nucleotides match TRBD2. Germline trimming cut 3 bases from V and 6 bases from J; bases unmatched to any gene: 4. This CDR3 contains 13 residues. The germline V gene encodes CDR1 LNHDA and CDR2 SQIVND (reference sequence). The CDR3: CASSIREGGEQYV. The CDR3 coding sequence is TGTGCCAGTAGTATCCGGGAGGGCGGCGAGCAGTACGTC.

This clone was seen more than once but under ten times. This sequence joins TRBV27 and TRBJ1-5; D might be TRBD1 (6 bases). With 5 bases removed from V and 1 base from J, the gap between germline ends came to 12 bases. CDR3 length equals 15 residues. The germline gives CDR1 MNHEY, CDR2 SMNVEV (reference sequence). The CDR3 loop reads CASSPGVGSNQPQHF. The CDR3, as DNA: TGTGCCAGCAGTCCAGGGGTCGGGAGCAATCAGCCCCAGCATTTT.

For this clone: An end of the junction differs from the germline gene, which may be a read error. The chain links TRBV7-7 to TRBJ2-5; unclear D gene. Germline lookup yields CDR1 SSHAT and CDR2 FNYEAQ (reference sequence). CDR3 length: 13 amino acids. The CDR3 DNA sequence: TGTGCTAGCAGCTTAATACTGCAAGAGACCCAGTACTTC. Translation gives CASSLILQETQYF.

The gene calls are TRBV7-2 and TRBJ2-1; D uncertain. Looked up from germline, CDR1 is SGHTA and CDR2 is FQGNSA. The V end was cut by 1 base, the J end by 6 bases, with 7 bases between. The CDR3 length is 13 residues. CDR3 protein: CASSLEQSNEQFF. The CDR3 region has the DNA TGTGCCAGCAGCTTAGAACAGAGCAATGAGCAGTTCTTC.

The gene calls are TRBV9 and TRBJ2-3, with D perhaps TRBD1 (5 bases). V gave up 3 bases and J gave up 0 bases, with 14 bases separating them. The CDR3 spans 16 residues. Germline assignment: CDR1 SGDLS and CDR2 YYNGEE. CDR3 DNA: TGTGCCAGCAGCGGGGGCCAGGGCGCTAGCACAGATACGCAGTATTTT. Its protein is CASSGGQGASTDTQYF.

The chain links TRBV7-8 to TRBJ2-3; D is undetermined. V was clipped by 1 base and J by 2 bases, with 7 bases between them. This CDR3 has 14 residues. From germline, CDR1 is SGHVS and CDR2 FQNEAQ. This chain's CDR3 is CASSLGRVTDTQYF. CDR3 in DNA: TGTGCCAGCAGCTTAGGAAGAGTCACAGATACGCAGTATTTT.

The chain uses TRBV9 and TRBJ1-2; 7 positions agree with TRBD1. Looked up from germline, CDR1 is SGDLS and CDR2 is YYNGEE. V shed 3 bases and J 7 bases; nucleotides not matched to a gene: 12. The CDR3 covers 15 residues. The CDR3 spells CASSGGGRQGGGYTF. The CDR3 DNA is TGTGCCAGCAGCGGCGGCGGGAGGCAGGGGGGTGGCTACACCTTC.

The sample holds a few counts of this clone. The V and J genes are TRBV5-1 and TRBJ2-1, with D perhaps given as TRBD1 or TRBD2 (6 bases each). V was clipped by 2 bases and J by 0 bases, with 12 bases between them. CDR1 and CDR2 (germline): SGHRS, YFSETQ. The CDR3 length is 16 residues. CDR3 bases: TGCGCCAGCAGCTTCGGAGGGGGGAGCTCCTACAATGAGCAGTTCTTC. Residues: CASSFGGGSSYNEQFF.

This clone was counted only a few times. This chain uses TRBV6-5 with TRBJ2-1, with TRBD2 identical over 8 bases. The J segment lost 2 bases and the V segment lost 6 bases, leaving 6 bases of the junction unmatched. Per the germline V gene, CDR1 is MNHEY and CDR2 is SVGAGI. This CDR3 is built from 15 residues. The CDR3 DNA reads as TGTGCCAGCAGAACACTAGCGGAAGCCTACAATGAGCAGTTCTTC. The encoded protein is CASRTLAEAYNEQFF.

V gene TRBV6-5 combines with J gene TRBJ2-3; 8 bases map to TRBD2. The CDR3 is 15 amino acids. Germline trimming cut 6 bases from V and 3 bases from J; bases unmatched to any gene: 8. CDR1 and CDR2 from the germline V gene are MNHEY and SVGAGI. CDR3 in DNA: TGTGCCAGCAGGCGGCGAGCGGGGGCTACAGATACGCAGTATTTT. Residues: CASRRRAGATDTQYF.

With respect to this clone: The junction differs from germline at one of its ends, possibly a read error. The chain carries TRBV7-7 and TRBJ2-5, with D perhaps TRBD1 (6 bases). Germline V gene lookup returns CDR1 SSHAT and CDR2 FNYEAQ (reference sequence). The CDR3 runs to 13 residues. In DNA, the CDR3 is TGTGCTAGCAGCTTACAGGGTTCGGAGACCCAGTACTTC. Translated: CASSLQGSETQYF.

This clone has just a few counts. The chain recombines TRBV28 with TRBJ1-6; D might be TRBD1 (5 bases). Looked up from germline, CDR1 is MDHEN and CDR2 is SYDVKM. The CDR3 sequence is 14 residues long. V shed 6 bases and J shed 6 bases, with 12 bases lying between them. The CDR3 loop reads CASSPGRVNSPLHF. CDR3 coding DNA: TGTGCCAGCAGCCCAGGGCGAGTTAATTCACCCCTCCACTTT.

The chain is built from TRBV7-8 and TRBJ2-7; 9 bases align to TRBD1. Germline V CDR1 and CDR2: SGHVS, FQNEAQ. CDR3 length: 14 amino acids. V trimming: 2 bases; J trimming: 3 bases; junction bases outside the gene matches: 2. This CDR3 is CASSLLTGGYEQYV. CDR3 DNA: TGTGCCAGCAGCTTATTGACAGGGGGCTACGAGCAGTACGTC.

The V and J genes are TRBV6-5 and TRBJ2-7, with D perhaps assigned TRBD1 or TRBD2 (6 bases each). Germline V CDR1 and CDR2: MNHEY, SVGAGI. V lost 5 bases, J lost 1 base, and 12 bases lay in between. The CDR3 runs 14 residues. The CDR3 nucleotides read TGTGCCAGCAGTGATACAGGGACTTCCTACGAGCAGTACTTC. The encoded protein is CASSDTGTSYEQYF.

The chain joins TRBV5-1 to TRBJ2-7; D remains ambiguous. The V gene's germline CDR1 is SGHRS and CDR2 YFSETQ. V was trimmed by 4 bases and J by 2 bases, leaving 13 bases between them. This CDR3 is built from 14 residues. For the CDR3, the DNA is TGCGCCAGCAGCCCAAACTTGACCCCCTACGAGCAGTACTTC. Translation: CASSPNLTPYEQYF.